These 31 T cell receptor beta chains share one sample of origin, sequenced in a study of neurological immune-mediated disorders. From the 5' RACE reads, TCRdb called clonotypes with MiXCR, one entry per CDR3 protein. The sample shows about 53,000 distinct CDR3 sequences, less than 12% of them seen only once. Indicated time point: longitudinal time-point 1 (baseline). Material: PBMCs. All receptors come from a woman aged 40 to 50 in good health.

In regard to this clonotype: Possible read error: a much larger clone is one base away. The genes are TRBV6-1 and TRBJ2-3, with D possibly matching TRBD2 (5 bases). This CDR3 spans 13 amino acids. Per germline, CDR1 MNHNS and CDR2 SASEGT. DNA for the CDR3: TGTGCCAGCAGTGTTCGGGGAACAGATACGCGGTATTTT. Protein product: CASSVRGTDTRYF.

This clonotype was counted many times. V and J are TRBV7-9 and TRBJ1-3, with D perhaps TRBD1 (5 bases). Trimming removed 11 bases from V and 3 bases from J, with 17 bases in between. The CDR3 runs 14 residues. Germline V lookup: CDR1 SEHNR, CDR2 FQNEAQ (reference sequence). For the CDR3, the DNA is TGTGCCCTTATTCGGGGGATCGGTGGAAACACCATATATTTT. Translated: CALIRGIGGNTIYF.

This clonotype was observed at least ten times. The J gene is TRBJ2-1, the V gene TRBV5-1, with D perhaps matching TRBD2 (6 bases). CDR1 SGHRS and CDR2 YFSETQ come from the germline V gene. The CDR3 extends over 15 amino acids. V was pared by 3 bases and J by 4 bases, with 14 bases between. CDR3 nucleotides: TGCGCCAGCAGCTGGGGAGGTAGGGCTTACAATGAGCAGTTCTTC. Translation gives CASSWGGRAYNEQFF.

This clonotype came up many times. This chain connects TRBV7-2 to TRBJ2-7; 14 bases line up with TRBD2. CDR1 is SGHTA and CDR2 is FQGNSA in the germline V gene. Trimming at V came to 5 bases and at J to 7 bases, leaving 13 bases not matched to a gene. This CDR3 comprises 17 residues. Written as DNA, the CDR3 is TGTGCCAGCAGCCCCGGACTAGCGGGAGGACGGGGGTTGGAGCAGTACTTC. Translated, it gives CASSPGLAGGRGLEQYF.

This chain connects TRBV11-2 to TRBJ2-5; D gene unclear. This CDR3 is built from 14 residues. Germline V CDR1 and CDR2: SGHAT, FQNNGV. V lost 4 bases, J lost 5 bases, and 14 bases lay in between. The CDR3: CASSSPISFETQYF. The CDR3 nucleotides read TGTGCCAGCAGCTCACCCATCAGTTTTGAGACCCAGTACTTC.

This clonotype was recorded at least ten times. The V gene is TRBV20-1, the J gene TRBJ2-1; D is unresolved. Trimming cost V 1 base and J 4 bases, with 14 bases left between them. The V gene's germline CDR1 is DFQATT and CDR2 SNEGSKA (reference sequence). The CDR3 consists of 15 residues. CDR3 sequence (DNA): TGCAGTGCTAGAGGGCTCAGTAACGTGTACAATGAGCAGTTCTTC. It specifies CSARGLSNVYNEQFF.

This clonotype was observed at least ten times. V gene TRBV25-1 combines with J gene TRBJ1-2; perhaps TRBD1 as D (6 bases). The germline gives CDR1 MGHDK, CDR2 SYGVNS. V was cut by 3 bases and J by 4 bases, with 12 bases left in between. The CDR3 contains 14 residues. CDR3 coding DNA: TGTGCCAGCAGTGACGTACAGGGACGCTATGGCTACACCTTC. This translates into CASSDVQGRYGYTF.

The J gene is TRBJ2-7, the V gene TRBV15; no firm D call. The CDR3 has 13 residues. Trimming removed 1 base at V and 3 bases at J, with 7 bases between. The germline gives CDR1 LNHNV, CDR2 YYDKDF (reference sequence). This CDR3 reads CATSRARSYEQYF. The CDR3 nucleotides read TGTGCCACCAGCAGAGCTCGAAGCTACGAGCAGTACTTC.

V usage is TRBV20-1 and J usage is TRBJ1-5; 7 bases are shared with TRBD1. Trimming took 5 bases from V and 0 from J; bases not matched to a gene: 7. This CDR3 comprises 15 residues. Germline CDR1 reads DFQATT; CDR2 reads SNEGSKA (reference sequence). Written as DNA, the CDR3 is TGCAGTGCTGGATACGGGACAGCTAGCAATCAGCCCCAGCATTTT. Translated, it gives CSAGYGTASNQPQHF.

The chain is built from TRBV7-2 and TRBJ2-6; 11 bases line up with TRBD2. CDR3 length equals 19 residues. Germline trimming cut 5 bases from V and 0 bases from J; bases unmatched to any gene: 9. CDR1 SGHTA and CDR2 FQGNSA come from the germline V gene. CDR3 protein: CASSRSLAGGFSGANVLTF. CDR3 nucleotide sequence: TGTGCCAGCAGCCGATCTCTAGCGGGGGGTTTCTCTGGGGCCAACGTCCTGACTTTC. Full variable domain (missing parts from reference TRBV7-2 and TRBJ2-6): GAGVSQSPSNKVTEKGKDVELRCDPISGHTALYWYRQSLGQGLEFLIYFQGNSAPDKSGLPSDRFSAERTGGSVSTLTIQRTQQEDSAVYLCASSRSLAGGFSGANVLTFGAGSRLTVL.

There are many counts of this clonotype. V and J are TRBV7-2 and TRBJ1-6, with D possibly being TRBD1 (5 bases). CDR1 is SGHTA and CDR2 is FQGNSA in the germline V gene. The CDR3 is 16 residues long. V was cut by 4 bases and J by 2 bases, with 12 bases left in between. Written as DNA, the CDR3 is TGTGCCAGCAGCTCGGGACGGGGTCCCTATAATTCACCCCTCCACTTT. Its protein product is CASSSGRGPYNSPLHF. Together with reference TRBV7-2 and TRBJ1-6, the CDR3 gives the full variable domain: GAGVSQSPSNKVTEKGKDVELRCDPISGHTALYWYRQSLGQGLEFLIYFQGNSAPDKSGLPSDRFSAERTGGSVSTLTIQRTQQEDSAVYLCASSSGRGPYNSPLHFGNGTRLTVT.

This clonotype came up many times. The chain couples TRBV3-1 to TRBJ1-1, with 7 bases fitting TRBD1. Germline CDR1 reads LGHDT; CDR2 reads YNNKEL (reference sequence). The CDR3 length is 15 residues. With 3 bases clipped from V and 1 base from J, the junction kept 5 bases outside the gene matches. The CDR3 region is CASSHDRQGNTEAFF. Written as DNA, the CDR3 is TGTGCCAGCAGCCATGACCGACAGGGGAACACTGAAGCTTTCTTT. The full variable domain, completed using reference TRBV3-1 and TRBJ1-1, is DTAVSQTPKYLVTQMGNDKSIKCEQNLGHDTMYWYKQDSKKFLKIMFSYNNKELIINETVPNRFSPKSPDKAHLNLHINSLELGDSAVYFCASSHDRQGNTEAFFGQGTRLTVV.

This clonotype was detected many times. The genes are TRBV5-1 and TRBJ2-7; D unresolved. Trimming took off 0 bases at V and 1 base at J, with 8 bases between the two ends. Germline CDR1 SGHRS, CDR2 YFSETQ. The CDR3 is made up of 14 amino acids. In DNA form, the CDR3 reads TGCGCCAGCAGCTTGGACAGCTTTTCCTACGAGCAGTACTTC. This codes for CASSLDSFSYEQYF.

This clonotype has at least ten counts. The V and J genes are TRBV5-1 and TRBJ2-2, with 13 positions matching TRBD2. V dropped 3 bases and J dropped 1; count of bases not matched to a gene: 6. CDR1 is SGHRS, CDR2 YFSETQ, per germline. CDR3 size: 18 residues. The CDR3 is CASSSPRLAGGNTGELFF. CDR3 sequence (DNA): TGCGCCAGCAGCTCCCCACGACTAGCGGGGGGGAACACCGGGGAGCTGTTTTTT.

This clonotype occurred many times. This chain uses TRBV2 with TRBJ2-7, with D perhaps matching TRBD2 (6 bases). In germline, CDR1 is SNHLY, CDR2 FYNNEI. V was trimmed by 4 bases and J by 3 bases, leaving 10 bases between them. The CDR3 loop spans 13 amino acids. For the CDR3, the DNA is TGTGCCAGCAGTGTACGCGGGGTCTACGAGCAGTACTTC. It codes for CASSVRGVYEQYF.

Relative to its sample, this clonotype is medium-sized. This sequence joins TRBV5-1 and TRBJ2-7, with 8 positions matching TRBD1. This CDR3 is built from 15 residues. V trimming: 4 bases; J trimming: 2 bases; junction bases outside the gene matches: 8. CDR1 is SGHRS and CDR2 is YFSETQ in the germline V gene. In DNA form, the CDR3 reads TGCGCCAGCAGCCCTAACAGGGGGGAGGCCTACGAGCAGTACTTC. It specifies CASSPNRGEAYEQYF. Together with reference TRBV5-1 and TRBJ2-7, the CDR3 gives the full variable domain: KAGVTQTPRYLIKTRGQQVTLSCSPISGHRSVSWYQQTPGQGLQFLFEYFSETQRNKGNFPGRFSGRQFSNSRSEMNVSTLELGDSALYLCASSPNRGEAYEQYFGPGTRLTVT.

This clonotype has ten or more counts. The V call is TRBV6-5, the J call TRBJ1-5; D not certain. The CDR3 totals 15 residues. Per the germline V gene, CDR1 is MNHEY and CDR2 is SVGAGI. V was trimmed by 9 bases and J by 1 base, leaving 16 bases between them. Here the CDR3 DNA reads TGTGCCAGGAGGACGGATGTTGTAAGCAATCAGCCCCAGCATTTT. Translating gives CARRTDVVSNQPQHF.

Turning to this clonotype: This may be a read error, as it is one base from a much larger clone. This chain links TRBV4-3 with TRBJ2-7; 9 bases fit TRBD1. The trim removed 5 bases at V and 10 bases at J, leaving 9 bases unmatched. Germline loops: CDR1 LGHNA, CDR2 YSLEER. This CDR3 contains 13 residues. In DNA form, the CDR3 reads TGCGCCAGCAGCGGGACAGGGCGGAGCGACCAGTACTTC. It translates to CASSGTGRSDQYF.

There are many counts of this clonotype. This rearrangement joins TRBV7-2 to TRBJ1-1; TRBD1 matches 7 bases. Per the germline V gene, CDR1 is SGHTA and CDR2 is FQGNSA. This CDR3 comprises 15 residues. V dropped 5 bases and J dropped 5; count of bases not matched to a gene: 11. The CDR3 loop is CASSKLTGRLTEAFF. DNA of the CDR3: TGTGCCAGCAGCAAACTGACAGGGCGGTTGACTGAAGCTTTCTTT.

There are many counts of this clonotype. The V gene is TRBV6-5, the J gene TRBJ2-6; D uncertain. There are 15 residues in the CDR3. The germline V gene has CDR1 MNHEY and CDR2 SVGAGI. V lost 4 bases and J 1 base, leaving 8 bases between the germline ends. This CDR3 is CASSFRHSGANVLTF. CDR3 DNA: TGTGCCAGCAGTTTCCGGCATTCTGGGGCCAACGTCCTGACTTTC.

The chain combines TRBV12-3 or TRBV12-4 with TRBJ1-3; no clear D. The CDR3 is 15 amino acids. Trimming removed 6 bases at V and 4 bases at J, with 16 bases between. The CDR3 reads CASSLGSHVGNTIYF. CDR3 in DNA: TGTGCCAGCAGCCTCGGGTCCCACGTGGGAAACACCATATATTTT.

In this sample, this clonotype turned up many times. The chain recombines TRBV6-6 with TRBJ1-5; 9 positions match TRBD1. The germline V gene encodes CDR1 MNHNY and CDR2 SVGAGI (reference sequence). This CDR3 comprises 17 residues. V trimming: 6 bases; J trimming: 4 bases; junction bases outside the gene matches: 13. The CDR3 region is CASRTQQGAIGNQPQHF. The CDR3 region has the DNA TGTGCCAGCAGAACTCAACAGGGGGCGATTGGAAATCAGCCCCAGCATTTT.

This clonotype is medium-sized (0.01 to 0.1%) by share. J is TRBJ2-1 and V is TRBV29-1; D call uncertain. CDR1 and CDR2 (germline): SQVTM, ANQGSEA. Trimming removed 5 bases at V and 5 bases at J, with 16 bases between. The CDR3 sequence is 14 residues long. Here the CDR3 reads CSVQALWIDNEQFF. The DNA for the CDR3 is TGCAGCGTTCAAGCCCTGTGGATCGACAATGAGCAGTTCTTC.

This clonotype has at least ten counts. The J gene is TRBJ2-7, the V gene TRBV20-1; either TRBD1 or TRBD2 may fit D (5 bases each). The CDR3 totals 15 residues. Germline-derived CDR1 and CDR2 are DFQATT and SNEGSKA (reference sequence). Trimming removed 5 bases from V and 4 bases from J, with 21 bases in between. The CDR3 DNA is TGCAGTGCTGGACCTTCGGGGCAGGGCGCTTACGAGCAGTACTTC. Translation gives CSAGPSGQGAYEQYF.

This clonotype was seen ten or more times. V and J are TRBV27 and TRBJ1-1; 7 bases are a match to TRBD1. The CDR3 length is 13 residues. Trimming removed 5 bases from V and 10 bases from J; junction bases left unmatched: 10. Per the germline V gene, CDR1 is MNHEY and CDR2 is SMNVEV (reference sequence). This CDR3 is CASSTGQKTIAFF. The CDR3 DNA reads as TGTGCCAGCAGTACGGGACAGAAGACGATAGCTTTCTTT.

On this clonotype itself: An end of the junction differs from the germline gene, which may be a read error. The chain recombines TRBV5-1 with TRBJ1-1; 9 bases match TRBD1. CDR3 length: 15 residues. Germline V gene lookup returns CDR1 SGHRS and CDR2 YFSETQ. CDR3 in DNA: TGCGCCAGCAGCTCTACGACAGGGGGGCGCACTGAAACTTTCTTC. This codes for CASSSTTGGRTETFF.

This clonotype was observed at least ten times. The V gene is TRBV20-1, the J gene TRBJ1-1; the match to TRBD1 covers 7 bases. The junction had 10 bases not matched to a gene; V was cut back by 5 bases and J by 4 bases. Germline assignment: CDR1 DFQATT and CDR2 SNEGSKA (reference sequence). There are 14 residues in the CDR3. This chain's CDR3 is CSAHPGTESTEAFF. CDR3 nucleotides: TGCAGTGCTCATCCCGGGACAGAGAGCACTGAAGCTTTCTTT.

This clonotype came up many times. This chain joins TRBV9 and TRBJ2-6; D unresolved. The V gene's germline CDR1 is SGDLS and CDR2 YYNGEE. The length of the CDR3 is 17 residues. V lost 5 bases to trimming and J lost 0 bases, with 15 bases between them. CDR3 sequence reads: CASSDRMTNSGANVLTF. The CDR3 DNA is TGTGCCAGCAGTGATAGGATGACGAACTCTGGGGCCAACGTCCTGACTTTC.

This clonotype was detected many times. J is TRBJ1-1 and V is TRBV5-5; the match to TRBD1 covers 7 bases. Germline V gene sequence: CDR1 SGHKS, CDR2 YYEKEE (reference sequence). The CDR3 totals 15 residues. V was pared by 3 bases and J by 5 bases, with 10 bases of the junction left unmatched. Here the CDR3 DNA reads TGTGCCAGCAGCTCTGGTGGGGGCAGGGGGACTGAAGCTTTCTTT. Amino acid sequence: CASSSGGGRGTEAFF.

There are a few counts of this clonotype. The chain uses TRBV20-1 and TRBJ2-3; unclear D gene. Germline CDR1 is DFQATT and CDR2 is SNEGSKA (reference sequence). The CDR3 extends over 14 amino acids. V was clipped by 6 bases and J by 3 bases, with 16 bases between them. The DNA of the CDR3 is TGCAGTGCCGTCCGTTACTCCCGGACAGATACGCAGTATTTT. Residues: CSAVRYSRTDTQYF.

This clonotype appeared many times. The chain links TRBV5-1 to TRBJ1-1; D is uncertain. Germline-derived CDR1 and CDR2 are SGHRS and YFSETQ. V lost 3 bases, J lost 0 bases, and 6 bases lay in between. CDR3 length: 13 amino acids. CDR3 sequence (DNA): TGCGCCAGCAGCTCCCTAATGAACACTGAAGCTTTCTTT. It yields the protein CASSSLMNTEAFF.